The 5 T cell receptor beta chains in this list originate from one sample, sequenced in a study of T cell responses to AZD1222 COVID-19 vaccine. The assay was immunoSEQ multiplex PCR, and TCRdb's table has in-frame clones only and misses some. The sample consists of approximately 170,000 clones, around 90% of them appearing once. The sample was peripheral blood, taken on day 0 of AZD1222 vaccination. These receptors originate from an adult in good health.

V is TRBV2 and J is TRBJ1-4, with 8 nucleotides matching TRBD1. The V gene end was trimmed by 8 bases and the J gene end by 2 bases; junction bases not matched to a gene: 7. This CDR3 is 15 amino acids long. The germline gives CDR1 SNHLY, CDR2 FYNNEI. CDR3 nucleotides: TGTGCCAGCCGGGGGCAGGGGGCGACTAATGAAAAACTGTTTTTT. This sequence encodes CASRGQGATNEKLFF.

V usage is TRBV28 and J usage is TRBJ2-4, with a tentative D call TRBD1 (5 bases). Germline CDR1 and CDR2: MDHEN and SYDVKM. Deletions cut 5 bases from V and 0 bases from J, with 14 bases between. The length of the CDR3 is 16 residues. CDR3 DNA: TGTGCCAGCAGTACCCAACAGGCCCTAGCCAAAAACATTCAGTACTTC. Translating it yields CASSTQQALAKNIQYF.

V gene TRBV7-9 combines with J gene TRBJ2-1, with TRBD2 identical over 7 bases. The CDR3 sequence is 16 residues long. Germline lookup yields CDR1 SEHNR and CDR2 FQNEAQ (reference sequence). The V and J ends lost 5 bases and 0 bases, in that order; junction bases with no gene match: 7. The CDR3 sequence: CASSPRLAYSYNEQFF. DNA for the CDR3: TGTGCCAGCAGCCCTCGACTAGCATACTCCTACAATGAGCAGTTCTTC.

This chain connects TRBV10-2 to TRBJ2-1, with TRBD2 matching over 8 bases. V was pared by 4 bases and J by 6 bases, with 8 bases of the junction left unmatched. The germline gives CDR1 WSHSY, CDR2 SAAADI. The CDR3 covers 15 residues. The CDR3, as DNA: TGCGCCAGCAGTGTGGGACTAGGGGCATCCAATGAGCAGTTCTTC. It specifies CASSVGLGASNEQFF.

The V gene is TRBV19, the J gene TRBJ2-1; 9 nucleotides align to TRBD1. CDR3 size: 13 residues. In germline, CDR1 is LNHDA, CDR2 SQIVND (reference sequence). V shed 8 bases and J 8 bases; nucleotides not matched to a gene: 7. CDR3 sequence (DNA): TGTGCCAGTGACAGGGGGTCGGGCTATGAGCAGTTCTTC. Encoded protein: CASDRGSGYEQFF.